This is a list of T cell receptor beta chains from one sample in a study of CD39 and CD103 CD8 tumor-infiltrating T cells. Using immunoSEQ multiplex PCR, the repertoire was profiled, and TCRdb retains in-frame clones only, with some absent. There are approximately 18,000 clones in the sample; approximately 90% occur only once, and approximately 4.5% lies in the top ten. The sequenced sample was CD8+ T cells sorted from blood. The receptor set was obtained from a human donor with head and neck squamous cell carcinoma. CDR3s include the opening cysteine and the closing phenylalanine or tryptophan. Fields, in order: CDR3 length, V gene, J gene, clone size, D gene, CDR3 protein, CDR3 DNA. The D gene is left open where the match is weak. Clone size, where shown, is once, few, many, or a class for clones that have expanded.

16,TRBV7-9,TRBJ1-1,.,TRBD1,CASSLKGTGGFAEAFF,TGTGCCAGCAGCTTAAAGGGGACAGGGGGCTTCGCTGAAGCTTTCTTT
15,TRBV19,TRBJ2-1,.,TRBD2,CASRNSGGGHNEQFF,TGTGCCAGTAGAAATAGCGGGGGCGGCCACAATGAGCAGTTCTTC
14,TRBV18,TRBJ1-1,.,.,CASSLAGQQEEAFF,TGTGCCAGCTCCCTCGCAGGACAACAGGAGGAAGCTTTCTTT
15,TRBV29-1,TRBJ2-7,.,TRBD1,CSVAGVETGGYEQYF,TGCAGCGTCGCCGGTGTTGAGACAGGGGGCTACGAGCAGTACTTC
15,TRBV27,TRBJ1-1,.,.,CASSLFREAITEAFF,TGTGCCAGCAGTTTATTCAGGGAGGCGATCACTGAAGCTTTCTTT
13,TRBV30,TRBJ1-2,.,.,CAWTEGNSYGYTF,TGTGCCTGGACGGAGGGGAATTCGTATGGCTACACCTTC
17,TRBV7-9,TRBJ2-7,.,TRBD1,CASSRGTGTGSSYEQYF,TGTGCCAGCAGCAGGGGAACCGGGACAGGGAGCTCCTACGAGCAGTACTTC
14,TRBV5-1,TRBJ2-3,.,.,CASSFRQSTDTQYF,TGCGCCAGCAGCTTCCGACAGAGCACAGATACGCAGTATTTT
17,TRBV30,TRBJ2-3,.,.,CAWAITPGPSMTDTQYF,TGTGCCTGGGCAATAACCCCGGGACCATCGATGACAGATACGCAGTATTTT
12,TRBV29-1,TRBJ1-1,.,.,CSVVQKNTEAFF,TGCAGCGTTGTTCAGAAGAACACTGAAGCTTTCTTT
15,TRBV7-8,TRBJ1-2,.,.,CASSLGGSATYGYTF,TGTGCCAGCAGCTTAGGCGGGAGCGCTACCTATGGCTACACCTTC
14,TRBV7-9,TRBJ1-2,.,.,CASSAGARGYGYTF,TGTGCCAGCAGCGCGGGGGCAAGGGGTTATGGCTACACCTTC
13,TRBV7-6,TRBJ1-1,.,.,CASSFSWNTEAFF,TGTGCCAGCAGCTTTTCTTGGAACACTGAAGCTTTCTTT
12,TRBV7-8,TRBJ2-1,.,.,CASSLAENEQFF,TGTGCCAGCAGCTTAGCGGAAAATGAGCAGTTCTTC
14,TRBV4-1,TRBJ2-3,.,TRBD2,CASSPSGGRGTQYF,TGCGCCAGCAGCCCTAGCGGGGGGCGGGGTACGCAGTATTTT
14,TRBV10-3,TRBJ2-7,medium-sized,.,CAISRDTGSYEQYF,TGTGCCATCTCTCGGGACACTGGCTCCTACGAGCAGTACTTC
15,TRBV5-6,TRBJ1-1,.,.,CASRRLMDSSTEAFF,TGTGCCAGCAGGCGCCTCATGGACAGTTCCACTGAAGCTTTCTTT
16,TRBV7-2,TRBJ2-1,.,TRBD2,CASSLWLAGTYNEQFF,TGTGCCAGCAGCTTATGGCTAGCGGGTACCTACAATGAGCAGTTCTTC
17,TRBV19,TRBJ1-1,.,.,CASSINGVYIMNTEAFF,TGTGCCAGTAGTATCAACGGCGTCTACATTATGAACACTGAAGCTTTCTTT